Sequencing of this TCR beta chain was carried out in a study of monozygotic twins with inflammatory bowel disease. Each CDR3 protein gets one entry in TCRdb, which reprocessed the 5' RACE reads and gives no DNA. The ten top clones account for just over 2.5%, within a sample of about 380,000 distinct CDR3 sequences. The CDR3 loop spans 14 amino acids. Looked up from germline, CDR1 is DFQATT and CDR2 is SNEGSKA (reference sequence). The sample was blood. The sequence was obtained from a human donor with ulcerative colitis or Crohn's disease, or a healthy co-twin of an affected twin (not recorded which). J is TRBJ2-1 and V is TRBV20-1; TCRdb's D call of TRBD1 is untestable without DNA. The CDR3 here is CSARAPTGRDEQFF.